This T cell receptor beta chain was observed in a study of post-analysis software for immune sequencing data (dated by TCRdb to the mid-2010s). Context from the whole study: Recorded disease courses included relapsing-remitting, secondary progressive and progressive-relapsing multiple sclerosis, with some patients lacking subtype annotation. The multiple sclerosis patient repertoires were compared with more than 10 previously published healthy control repertoires from donors aged roughly 6 to 27 years. A subset of samples was prepared in parallel using single-end sample barcoding, then pooled and co-amplified after Illumina adapter ligation. What the authors observed across the whole study: Significantly higher frequencies in patients than in controls were found for about five TRBV segments, including TRBV5-6, TRBV5-1 and TRBV20-1. Normalized Chao1 diversity was significantly lower in multiple sclerosis patients than controls, suggesting substantial peripheral T-cell clonal expansion. The multiple sclerosis patient group was slightly younger than the control group. When samples were clustered directly using the F measure, samples prepared in the same batch co-clustered strongly, which prompted a batch-effect correction.

The CDR3, cysteine through phenylalanine, is 17 amino acids long. Only the CDR3 DNA stays, 51 bases, in frame from base 1. V and J are truncated by 3 bases and 5 bases respectively, leaving an intervening sequence of 19 bases. TCR beta repertoires were profiled from peripheral blood of about a dozen young patients with multiple sclerosis to demonstrate the VDJtools post-analysis software. Multiple sclerosis patients were children and adolescents aged about 6 to 15 years. Libraries were made using PCR. TCRdb records Illumina HiSeq 2500 as the sequencer. To reduce PCR and sequencing biases, unique molecular identifiers were built into the TCR beta cDNA libraries. Roughly 0.5 million cDNA molecules were obtained per 1 to 10 million input T cells, so each molecule approximated one T cell. Patient libraries were prepared and sequenced with the same protocol used for the earlier healthy control dataset. Samples belonging to the same batch were prepared together, multiplexed and sequenced on a shared HiSeq lane. Processing in the source paper ran as follows. Raw barcoded reads were processed with MIGEC, discarding single-read molecular identifier groups before consensus assembly and CDR3 extraction. VDJtools was used for post-analysis of the clonotype tables, with diversity normalized by down-sampling every dataset to the smallest sample size. To correct batch-related cross-sample contamination, repertoire overlap clustering matched CDR3 amino acid sequences but not nucleotide sequences. Starting from the raw public reads, TCRdb applied fastp trimming at Q25, assembled clones with MiXCR and retained in-frame beta chains. Duplicate CDR3 protein sequences are folded into a single record with the most common DNA and genes. The authors' filters were not applied to this entry. This sample lists under 900,000 distinct CDR3 sequences; about 50% were detected once. The ten top clones hold 4.6% of the sample.

This clonotype has a handful of counts. Its recognized antigen is unknown. No base-level quality is on record; no much larger clone is a single base apart. The sequencing sample was made of blood. This sequence uses TRBV12-3 or TRBV12-4 and TRBJ1-4, with an unclear D gene assignment. The TCR comes from a girl under 18 with multiple sclerosis. The DNA sequence follows: TGTGCCAGCAGTTTTTGGACTCTTGATAAGGGAAATGAAAAACTGTTTTTT. Translated, this is CASSFWTLDKGNEKLFF.